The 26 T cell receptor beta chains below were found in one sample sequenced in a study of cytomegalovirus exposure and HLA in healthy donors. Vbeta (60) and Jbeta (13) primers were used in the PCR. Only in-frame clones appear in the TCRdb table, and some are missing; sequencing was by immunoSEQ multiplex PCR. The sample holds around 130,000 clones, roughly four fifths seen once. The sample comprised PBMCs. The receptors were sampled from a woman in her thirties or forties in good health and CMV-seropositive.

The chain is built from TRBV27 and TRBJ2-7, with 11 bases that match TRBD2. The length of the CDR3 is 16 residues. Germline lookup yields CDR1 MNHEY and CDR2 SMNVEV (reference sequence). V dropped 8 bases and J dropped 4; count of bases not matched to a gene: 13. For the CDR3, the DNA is TGTGCCAGCGGCCCACTAGCGGGAGTTGCCAGGTACGAGCAGTACTTC. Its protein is CASGPLAGVARYEQYF.

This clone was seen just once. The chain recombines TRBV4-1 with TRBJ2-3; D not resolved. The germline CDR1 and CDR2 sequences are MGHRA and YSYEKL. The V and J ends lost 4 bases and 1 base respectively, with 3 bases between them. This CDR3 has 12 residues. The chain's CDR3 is CASSPGTDTQYF. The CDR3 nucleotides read TGCGCCAGCAGCCCTGGCACAGATACGCAGTATTTT.

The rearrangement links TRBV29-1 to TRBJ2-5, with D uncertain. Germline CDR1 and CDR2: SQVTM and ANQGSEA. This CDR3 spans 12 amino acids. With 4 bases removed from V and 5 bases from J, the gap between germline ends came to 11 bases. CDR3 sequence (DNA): TGCAGCGTTGTCCGACCCGGGGAGACCCAGTACTTC. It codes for CSVVRPGETQYF.

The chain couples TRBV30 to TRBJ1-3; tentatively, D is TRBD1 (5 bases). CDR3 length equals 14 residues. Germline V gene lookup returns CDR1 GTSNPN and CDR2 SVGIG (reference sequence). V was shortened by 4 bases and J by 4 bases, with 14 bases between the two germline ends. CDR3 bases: TGTGCCTGGACCGTGGGGGGAGGAGGAAACACCATATATTTT. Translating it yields CAWTVGGGGNTIYF.

In DNA, the CDR3 is TGTGCCAGCGGCGAACAGGGGACTCACACCTTC. This sequence encodes CASGEQGTHTF. The chain is built from TRBV6-5 and TRBJ1-2; TRBD1 matches at 7 bases. The length of the CDR3 is 11 residues. V was clipped by 8 bases and J by 12 bases; unmatched bases: 9. CDR1 and CDR2 (germline): MNHEY, SVGAGI.

The CDR3 DNA follows: TGTGCCAGCAGTGAACGGCAGGTCTACACCATATATTTT. This codes for CASSERQVYTIYF. The chain joins TRBV2 to TRBJ1-3; D not certain. The CDR3 sequence is 13 residues long. V lost 2 bases to trimming and J lost 8 bases, with 10 bases between them. Germline CDR1 reads SNHLY; CDR2 reads FYNNEI. The full variable domain, completed using reference TRBV2 and TRBJ1-3, is EPEVTQTPSHQVTQMGQEVILRCVPISNHLYFYWYRQILGQKVEFLVSFYNNEISEKSEIFDDQFSVERPDGSNFTLKIRSTKLEDSAMYFCASSERQVYTIYFGEGSWLTVV.

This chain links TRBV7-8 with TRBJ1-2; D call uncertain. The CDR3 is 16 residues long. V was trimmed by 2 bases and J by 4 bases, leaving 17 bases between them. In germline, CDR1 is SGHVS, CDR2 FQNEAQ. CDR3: CASSLTASAASYGYTF. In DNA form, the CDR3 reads TGTGCCAGCAGCTTAACCGCCTCCGCGGCCAGCTATGGCTACACCTTC.

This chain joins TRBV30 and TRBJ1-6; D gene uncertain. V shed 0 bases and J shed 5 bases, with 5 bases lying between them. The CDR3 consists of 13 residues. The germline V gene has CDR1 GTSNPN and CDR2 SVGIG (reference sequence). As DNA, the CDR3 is TGTGCCTGGAGTGTGCAGGATAATTCACCCCTCCACTTT. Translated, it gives CAWSVQDNSPLHF.

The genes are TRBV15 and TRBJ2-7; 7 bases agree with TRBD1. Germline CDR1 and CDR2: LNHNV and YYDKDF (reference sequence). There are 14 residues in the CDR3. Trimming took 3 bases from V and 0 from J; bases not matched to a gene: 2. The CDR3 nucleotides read TGTGCCACCAGCAGCGCAGGGGGCTCCTACGAGCAGTACTTC. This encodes CATSSAGGSYEQYF.

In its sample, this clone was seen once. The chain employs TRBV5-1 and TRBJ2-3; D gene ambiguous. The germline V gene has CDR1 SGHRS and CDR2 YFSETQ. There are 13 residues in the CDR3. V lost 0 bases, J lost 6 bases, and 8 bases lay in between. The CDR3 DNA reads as TGCGCCAGCAGCTTGGCCCTGGCTGATACGCAGTATTTT. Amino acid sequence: CASSLALADTQYF.

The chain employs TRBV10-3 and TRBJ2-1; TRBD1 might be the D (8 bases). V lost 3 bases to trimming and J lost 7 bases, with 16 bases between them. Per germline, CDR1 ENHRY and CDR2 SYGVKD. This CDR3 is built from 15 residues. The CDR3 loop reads CAISDLSGDRNEQFF. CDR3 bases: TGTGCCATCAGTGATTTGAGCGGGGACAGGAATGAGCAGTTCTTC.

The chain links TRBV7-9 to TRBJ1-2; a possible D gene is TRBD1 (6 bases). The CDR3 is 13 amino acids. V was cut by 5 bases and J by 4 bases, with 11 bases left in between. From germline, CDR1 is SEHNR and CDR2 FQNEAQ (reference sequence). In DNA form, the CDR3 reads TGTGCCAGCAGCGTGGGGGCGAGCTATGGCTACACCTTC. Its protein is CASSVGASYGYTF.

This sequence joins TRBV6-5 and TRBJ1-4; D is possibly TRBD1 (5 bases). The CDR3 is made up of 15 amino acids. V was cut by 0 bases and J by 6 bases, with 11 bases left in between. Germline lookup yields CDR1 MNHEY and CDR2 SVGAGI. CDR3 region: CASSYSSREDEKLFF. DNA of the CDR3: TGTGCCAGCAGTTACTCTTCCAGGGAGGATGAAAAACTGTTTTTT.

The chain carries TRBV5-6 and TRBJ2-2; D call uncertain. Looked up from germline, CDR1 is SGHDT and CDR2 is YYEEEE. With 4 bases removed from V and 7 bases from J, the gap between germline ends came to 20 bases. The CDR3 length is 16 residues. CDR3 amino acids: CASSRNPQVPVGELFF. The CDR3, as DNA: TGTGCCAGCAGCCGTAACCCTCAGGTGCCGGTCGGGGAGCTGTTTTTT.

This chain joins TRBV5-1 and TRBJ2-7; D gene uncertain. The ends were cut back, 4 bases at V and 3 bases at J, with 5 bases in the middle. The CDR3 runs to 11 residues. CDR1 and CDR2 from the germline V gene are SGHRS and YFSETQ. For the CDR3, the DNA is TGCGCCAGCAGCGCGGACTACGAGCAGTACTTC. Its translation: CASSADYEQYF.

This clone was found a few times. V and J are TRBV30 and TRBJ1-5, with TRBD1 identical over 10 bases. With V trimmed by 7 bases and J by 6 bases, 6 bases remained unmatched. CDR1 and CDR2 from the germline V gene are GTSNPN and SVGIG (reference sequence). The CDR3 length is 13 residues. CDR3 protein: CASDRGPGQPQHF. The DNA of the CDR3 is TGTGCCTCAGACAGGGGGCCAGGTCAGCCCCAGCATTTT.

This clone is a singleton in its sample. The chain's CDR3 is CAWRAVEGNGYTF. The CDR3 nucleotides read TGTGCCTGGAGGGCCGTCGAGGGCAATGGCTACACCTTC. This chain connects TRBV30 to TRBJ1-2; D gene ambiguous. V shed 3 bases and J shed 6 bases, with 14 bases lying between them. This CDR3 comprises 13 residues. Germline CDR1 reads GTSNPN; CDR2 reads SVGIG (reference sequence).

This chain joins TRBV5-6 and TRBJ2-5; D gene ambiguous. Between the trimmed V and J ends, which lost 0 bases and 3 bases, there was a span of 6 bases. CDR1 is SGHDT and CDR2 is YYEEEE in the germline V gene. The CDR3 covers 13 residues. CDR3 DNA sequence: TGTGCCAGCAGCTTGGGTATCGAAGAGACCCAGTACTTC. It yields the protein CASSLGIEETQYF.

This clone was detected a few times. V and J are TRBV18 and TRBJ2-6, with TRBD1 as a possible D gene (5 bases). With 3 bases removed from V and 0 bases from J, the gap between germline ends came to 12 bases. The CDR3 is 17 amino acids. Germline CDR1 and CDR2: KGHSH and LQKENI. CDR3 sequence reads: CASSPQGHTSGANVLTF. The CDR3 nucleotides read TGTGCCAGCTCACCGCAGGGCCATACCTCTGGGGCCAACGTCCTGACTTTC.

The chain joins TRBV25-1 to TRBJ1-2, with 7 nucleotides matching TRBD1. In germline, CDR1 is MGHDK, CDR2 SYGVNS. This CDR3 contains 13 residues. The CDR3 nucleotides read TGTGCAACCAGAAGGGGGCCTGGCTATGGCTACACCTTC. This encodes CATRRGPGYGYTF.

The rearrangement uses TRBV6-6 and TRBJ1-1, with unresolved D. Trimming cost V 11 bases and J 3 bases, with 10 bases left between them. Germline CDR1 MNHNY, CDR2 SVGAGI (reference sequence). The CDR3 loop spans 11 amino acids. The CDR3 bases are TGTGCCGGTAGCGGGGACACTGAAGCTTTCTTT. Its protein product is CAGSGDTEAFF.

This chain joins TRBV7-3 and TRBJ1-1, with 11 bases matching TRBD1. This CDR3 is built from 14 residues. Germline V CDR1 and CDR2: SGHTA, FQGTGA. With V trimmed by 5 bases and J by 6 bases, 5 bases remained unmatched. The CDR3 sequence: CASSRGQGAAEAFF. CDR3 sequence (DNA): TGTGCCAGCAGCCGAGGACAGGGGGCGGCTGAAGCTTTCTTT.

CDR3 in amino acids: CASSLIYLPGQRAYEQYF. The DNA of the CDR3 is TGTGCCAGCAGTTTAATTTATCTTCCGGGACAGAGGGCTTACGAGCAGTACTTC. The rearrangement links TRBV27 to TRBJ2-7, with 7 bases matching TRBD1. J gave up 4 bases and V 2 bases, and 17 bases lay outside the gene matches. The CDR3 has 18 amino acids. CDR1 MNHEY and CDR2 SMNVEV come from the germline V gene (reference sequence).

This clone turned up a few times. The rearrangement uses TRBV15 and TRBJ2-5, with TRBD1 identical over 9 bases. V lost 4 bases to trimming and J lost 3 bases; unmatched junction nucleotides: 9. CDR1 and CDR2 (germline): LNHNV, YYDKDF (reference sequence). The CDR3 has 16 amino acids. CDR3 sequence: CATSKTRTGVEETQYF. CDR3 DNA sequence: TGTGCCACCAGCAAGACTAGGACAGGGGTGGAAGAGACCCAGTACTTC. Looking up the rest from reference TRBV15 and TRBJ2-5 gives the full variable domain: DAMVIQNPRYQVTQFGKPVTLSCSQTLNHNVMYWYQQKSSQAPKLLFHYYDKDFNNEADTPDNFQSRRPNTSFCFLDIRSPGLGDTAMYLCATSKTRTGVEETQYFGPGTRLLVL.

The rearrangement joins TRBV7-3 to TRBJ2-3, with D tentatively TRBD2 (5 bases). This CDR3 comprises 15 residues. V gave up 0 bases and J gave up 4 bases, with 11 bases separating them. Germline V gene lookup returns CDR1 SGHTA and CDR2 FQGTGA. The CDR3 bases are TGTGCCAGCAGCTTAACCCTAGCAGGTGCAGATACGCAGTATTTT. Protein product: CASSLTLAGADTQYF. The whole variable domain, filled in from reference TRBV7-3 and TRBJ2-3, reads GAGVSQTPSNKVTEKGKYVELRCDPISGHTALYWYRQSLGQGPEFLIYFQGTGAADDSGLPNDRFFAVRPEGSVSTLKIQRTERGDSAVYLCASSLTLAGADTQYFGPGTRLTVL.

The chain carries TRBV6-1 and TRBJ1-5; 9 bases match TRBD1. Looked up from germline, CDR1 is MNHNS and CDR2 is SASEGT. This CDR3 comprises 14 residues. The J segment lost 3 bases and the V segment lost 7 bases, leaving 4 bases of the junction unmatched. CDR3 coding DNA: TGTGCCAGCACCGGGACAGGGACCAATCAGCCCCAGCATTTT. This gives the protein CASTGTGTNQPQHF.